A single TCR beta chain is shown here with its context. Antigen specificity is unknown. Germline CDR1 SGHAT, CDR2 FQNNGV. CDR3 size: 17 residues. The V end was cut by 1 base, the J end by 9 bases, with 21 bases between. This specimen comes from a study of OX40 agonist ivuxolimab in advanced cancers. The protocol was immunoSEQ multiplex PCR, while the TCRdb copy is restricted to in-frame clones and leaves out a portion. The sample consists of 45,000 to 60,000 clones, just under 90% of them appearing once. Study-wide results and caveats: Also present in some nonresponders was a low level of normalized T-cell clonal expansion.

The V gene is TRBV11-2, the J gene TRBJ2-2; perhaps TRBD2 as D (5 bases). This TCR derives from an adult with an advanced solid tumor such as melanoma, head and neck, liver or kidney cancer. Sequencing was performed on CD4+ or CD8+ T cells sorted from blood, taken in a trial of the OX40 agonist ivuxolimab. The chain's CDR3 is CASSLGAGSVRRRELFF. The CDR3 DNA is TGTGCCAGCAGCTTAGGGGCCGGTTCGGTGCGGAGGCGGGAGCTGTTTTTT.